This T cell receptor (beta chain) was identified in a study of T cells in Graves' hyperthyroidism and ophthalmopathy. The wider study: Pretreatment peripheral blood was obtained at initial diagnosis. General study points: Also found in blood were most expanded thyroid clonotypes above 0.001.

Amplified TCR beta CDR3 regions derived from RNA transcripts. The TCR CDR3 was amplified in a first-round RT-PCR using the HTBI primer set. In TCRdb, the multiplex PCR reads were re-called with MiXCR into one record per CDR3 protein. The table shows about 380,000 distinct CDR3 sequences, with 18% occurring only once. This clonotype was picked up many times. Its antigen is not identified. Clinical symptoms, serum thyroxine, TRAb, thyroid ultrasound and orbital computed tomography informed diagnoses. The PBMCs studied were ones that came from 8 to 10 ml fresh peripheral blood. The germline V gene has CDR1 SNHLY and CDR2 FYNNEI. Trimming cost V 10 bases and J 4 bases, with 13 bases left between them. CDR3 length equals 12 residues.

This TCR was sampled from a man younger than 30 with Graves' ophthalmopathy. The specimen sequenced was blood. The V gene is TRBV2, the J gene TRBJ1-1; no clear D gene. CDR3 amino acids: CANYFRGTEAFF. CDR3 DNA sequence: TGTGCCAACTATTTTCGGGGCACTGAAGCTTTCTTT.